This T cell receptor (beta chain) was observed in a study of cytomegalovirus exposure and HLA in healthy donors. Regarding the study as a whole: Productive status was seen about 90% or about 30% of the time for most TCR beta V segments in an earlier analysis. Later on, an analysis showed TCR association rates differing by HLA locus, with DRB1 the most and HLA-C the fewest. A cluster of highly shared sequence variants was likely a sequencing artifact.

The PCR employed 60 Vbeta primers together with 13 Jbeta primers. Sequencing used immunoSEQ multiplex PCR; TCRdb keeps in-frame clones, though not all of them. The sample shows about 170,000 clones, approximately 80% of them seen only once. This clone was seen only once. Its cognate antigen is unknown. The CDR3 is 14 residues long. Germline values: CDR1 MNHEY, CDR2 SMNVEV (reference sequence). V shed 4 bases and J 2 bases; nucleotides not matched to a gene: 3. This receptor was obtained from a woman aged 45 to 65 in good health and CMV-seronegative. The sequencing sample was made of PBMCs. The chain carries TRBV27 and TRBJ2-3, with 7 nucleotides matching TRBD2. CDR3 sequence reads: CASSSQRDTDTQYF. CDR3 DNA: TGTGCCAGCAGTTCTCAGCGGGACACAGATACGCAGTATTTT.